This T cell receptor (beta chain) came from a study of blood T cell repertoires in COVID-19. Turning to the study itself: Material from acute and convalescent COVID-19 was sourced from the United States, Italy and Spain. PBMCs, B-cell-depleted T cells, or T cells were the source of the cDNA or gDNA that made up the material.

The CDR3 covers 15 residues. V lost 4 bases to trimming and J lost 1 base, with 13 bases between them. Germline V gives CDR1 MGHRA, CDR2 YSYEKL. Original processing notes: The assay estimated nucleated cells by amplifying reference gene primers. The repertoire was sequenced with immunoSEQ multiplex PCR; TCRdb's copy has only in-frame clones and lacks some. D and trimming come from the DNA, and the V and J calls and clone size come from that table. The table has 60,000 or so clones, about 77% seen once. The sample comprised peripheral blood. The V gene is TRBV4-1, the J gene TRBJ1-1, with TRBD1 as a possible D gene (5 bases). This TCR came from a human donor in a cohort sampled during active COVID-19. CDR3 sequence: CASSPSTGRNTEAFF. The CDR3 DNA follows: TGCGCCAGCAGCCCTTCTACAGGACGGAACACTGAAGCTTTCTTT.